This TCR beta chain stems from a study of PD-L1 blockade in urothelial cancer. The wider study: About 90% of the 29 patients were men with bladder-origin urothelial cancer. Overall study findings and caveats: At the 3-week point, tumor-associated blood clones expanded more in durable-benefit patients.

The CDR3 loop spans 14 amino acids. The germline CDR1 and CDR2 sequences are LGHNA and YSLEER. V gave up 1 base and J gave up 7 bases, with 11 bases separating them. Worth noting for this clone: Its antigen is not known.

Generated by immunoSEQ multiplex PCR, the TCRdb table keeps only in-frame clones and is missing some. The table includes 60,000 to 85,000 clones, around 90% detected once. The material sequenced was PBMCs, taken around atezolizumab (anti-PD-L1) treatment. The chain couples TRBV4-3 to TRBJ1-5; D call uncertain. This clonotype was sampled from a woman aged 70-85 years with urothelial cancer. The CDR3 reads CASSQVGVGQPQHF. CDR3 DNA sequence: TGCGCCAGCAGCCAAGTCGGGGTGGGACAGCCCCAGCATTTT.